What follows are 23 T cell receptor beta chains derived from one specimen sequenced in a study of early T cells in non-severe SARS-CoV-2 infection. TCRdb reprocessed the 5' RACE reads via MiXCR and lists one record per CDR3 protein. Seen here are roughly 99,000 distinct CDR3 sequences, around 10% observed once, and the top ten hold 7.6%. Sequencing input: whole blood. These receptors were taken from an adult who was a healthcare worker with PCR-confirmed SARS-CoV-2 infection or an uninfected control (not recorded which).

The chain recombines TRBV28 with TRBJ1-5, with D unclear. Per the germline V gene, CDR1 is MDHEN and CDR2 is SYDVKM. The CDR3 length is 14 residues. The V gene lost 6 bases and the J gene lost 1 base, with 10 bases spanning the gap. This CDR3 reads CASSSGSSNQPQHF. The DNA for the CDR3 is TGTGCCAGCAGCTCCGGGTCAAGCAATCAGCCCCAGCATTTT.

This clonotype was found many times. The chain joins TRBV28 to TRBJ2-6; D gene ambiguous. Germline CDR1 reads MDHEN; CDR2 reads SYDVKM. V lost 3 bases to trimming and J lost 0 bases, with 9 bases between them. This CDR3 is built from 16 residues. This CDR3 is CASSLGRHSGANVLTF. In nucleotides, the CDR3 is TGTGCCAGCAGTTTGGGCCGGCACTCTGGGGCCAACGTCCTGACTTTC. The complete variable domain, with remaining parts taken from reference TRBV28 and TRBJ2-6, reads DVKVTQSSRYLVKRTGEKVFLECVQDMDHENMFWYRQDPGLGLRLIYFSYDVKMKEKGDIPEGYSVSREKKERFSLILESASTNQTSMYLCASSLGRHSGANVLTFGAGSRLTVL.

This clonotype was counted only a few times. The CDR3 DNA sequence: TGTGCCAGCAGTTTTGGGGGAGATACGCAGTATTTT. Protein sequence: CASSFGGDTQYF. J is TRBJ2-3 and V is TRBV12-3 or TRBV12-4; TRBD1 or TRBD2 may be the D gene (5 bases each). Deletions cut 3 bases from V and 5 bases from J, with 6 bases between. The CDR3 has 12 residues.

This clonotype was counted many times. The gene calls are TRBV7-2 and TRBJ1-3, with D uncertain. This CDR3 has 14 amino acids. Per the germline V gene, CDR1 is SGHTA and CDR2 is FQGNSA. Trimming left V 1 base short and J 3 bases short, with 7 bases between. The chain's CDR3 is CASSLERYGNTIYF. CDR3 DNA sequence: TGTGCCAGCAGCTTAGAGAGATATGGAAACACCATATATTTT.

This clonotype was picked up a small number of times. The chain joins TRBV9 to TRBJ2-5; a possible D gene is TRBD2 (5 bases). CDR1 and CDR2 from the germline V gene are SGDLS and YYNGEE. V shed 2 bases and J shed 5 bases, with 16 bases lying between them. The CDR3 sequence is 15 residues long. CDR3 in DNA: TGTGCCAGCAGCGTTGGGGATGGCGGGTTCGAGACCCAGTACTTC. The encoded protein is CASSVGDGGFETQYF.

This clonotype was seen at least ten times. CDR3 amino acids: CASSPRQGEYGYTF. Here the CDR3 DNA reads TGTGCCAGCAGCCCACGACAGGGAGAGTATGGCTACACCTTC. This chain uses TRBV7-2 with TRBJ1-2; 7 bases are shared with TRBD1. CDR3 size: 14 residues. Per germline, CDR1 SGHTA and CDR2 FQGNSA. Trimming removed 5 bases from V and 5 bases from J; junction bases left unmatched: 8.

This clonotype was found many times. V gene TRBV20-1 combines with J gene TRBJ2-7, with D unresolved. CDR1 is DFQATT and CDR2 is SNEGSKA in the germline V gene (reference sequence). V lost 0 bases and J 5 bases, leaving 8 bases between the germline ends. The CDR3 totals 12 residues. In DNA form, the CDR3 reads TGCAGTGCTAGAGAGAACAACCACGAGCAGTACTTC. This codes for CSARENNHEQYF.

This clonotype was counted only a few times. The chain couples TRBV12-3 or TRBV12-4 to TRBJ2-3; possible D gene TRBD1, 6 bases. V was clipped by 4 bases and J by 6 bases, with 11 bases between them. This CDR3 has 13 residues. The CDR3 loop reads CASSSSRGDTQYF. In DNA form, the CDR3 reads TGTGCCAGCAGTTCCTCAAGGGGGGATACGCAGTATTTT.

The rearrangement joins TRBV5-1 to TRBJ2-5; maybe TRBD1 (5 bases). The CDR3 spans 14 residues. Per the germline V gene, CDR1 is SGHRS and CDR2 is YFSETQ. The ends were cut back, 0 bases at V and 3 bases at J, with 9 bases in the middle. The CDR3 coding sequence is TGCGCCAGCAGCTTGGAAACAGGCGAAGAGACCCAGTACTTC. It specifies CASSLETGEETQYF.

V is TRBV19 and J is TRBJ2-1; 8 positions match TRBD2. The V gene's germline CDR1 is LNHDA and CDR2 SQIVND (reference sequence). V dropped 1 base and J dropped 7; count of bases not matched to a gene: 6. There are 15 residues in the CDR3. The CDR3 is CASSIAGREWNEQFF. CDR3 coding DNA: TGTGCCAGTAGTATAGCCGGGAGGGAGTGGAATGAGCAGTTCTTC.

The sample holds many counts of this clonotype. V and J are TRBV19 and TRBJ2-7; 7 bases are a match to TRBD2. V shed 8 bases, J shed 1 base, and the junction held 20 bases outside the gene matches. The germline V gene has CDR1 LNHDA and CDR2 SQIVND (reference sequence). This CDR3 spans 18 amino acids. In nucleotides, the CDR3 is TGTGCCAGTTCTGAGAACGACATAACAGCGGGAAATTCCTACGAGCAGTACTTC. Encoded protein: CASSENDITAGNSYEQYF.

The CDR3, as DNA: TGTGCCAGTAGAGGCGACAGGGACGAGCAGTACTTC. Encoded protein: CASRGDRDEQYF. J is TRBJ2-7 and V is TRBV19, with TRBD1 matching 7 bases. With V trimmed by 6 bases and J by 5 bases, 4 bases remained unmatched. The CDR3 length is 12 residues. The germline V gene has CDR1 LNHDA and CDR2 SQIVND (reference sequence). Drawing the rest from reference TRBV19 and TRBJ2-7, the complete variable domain is DGGITQSPKYLFRKEGQNVTLSCEQNLNHDAMYWYRQDPGQGLRLIYYSQIVNDFQKGDIAEGYSVSREKKESFPLTVTSAQKNPTAFYLCASRGDRDEQYFGPGTRLTVT.

In this sample, this clonotype turned up many times. The chain recombines TRBV29-1 with TRBJ1-1; a possible D gene is TRBD1 (5 bases). The CDR3 is 12 residues long. The germline CDR1 and CDR2 sequences are SQVTM and ANQGSEA. Trimming removed 4 bases at V and 4 bases at J, with 10 bases between. The CDR3 region is CSVAGFITEAFF. CDR3 bases: TGCAGCGTTGCAGGGTTCATCACTGAAGCTTTCTTT.

This clonotype was observed at least ten times. The rearrangement links TRBV20-1 to TRBJ2-3; the match to TRBD2 covers 8 bases. V was clipped by 3 bases and J by 3 bases; unmatched bases: 5. The CDR3 is 14 residues long. Germline V gene sequence: CDR1 DFQATT, CDR2 SNEGSKA (reference sequence). The CDR3 region is CSASVTSGTDTQYF. DNA of the CDR3: TGCAGTGCTAGTGTTACTAGCGGAACAGATACGCAGTATTTT.

This clonotype has a count of ten or more. This chain joins TRBV5-1 and TRBJ1-1, with TRBD1 as a possible D gene (5 bases). The CDR3 covers 13 residues. V lost 1 base, J lost 4 bases, and 8 bases lay in between. Per germline, CDR1 SGHRS and CDR2 YFSETQ. CDR3 in amino acids: CASSLTGLTEAFF. CDR3 DNA sequence: TGCGCCAGCAGCTTGACAGGCCTCACTGAAGCTTTCTTT.

Many counts were recorded for this clonotype. This chain links TRBV7-9 with TRBJ2-1; D is possibly TRBD2 (5 bases). The V and J ends lost 1 base and 8 bases respectively, with 6 bases between them. This CDR3 has 12 residues. Germline V gives CDR1 SEHNR, CDR2 FQNEAQ (reference sequence). The DNA for the CDR3 is TGTGCCAGCAGCTTAGGGAGGTATGAGCAGTTCTTC. Translated, it gives CASSLGRYEQFF.

This clonotype has at least ten counts. This chain uses TRBV7-6 with TRBJ2-1; 12 nucleotides match TRBD2. CDR1 SGHVS and CDR2 FNYEAQ come from the germline V gene. V trimming: 5 bases; J trimming: 7 bases; junction bases outside the gene matches: 12. The CDR3 consists of 17 residues. DNA of the CDR3: TGTGCCAGCAGCCCGCGGACTAGCGGGATAGATAGTAATGAGCAGTTCTTC. It codes for CASSPRTSGIDSNEQFF. Full variable domain (remainder filled in from reference TRBV7-6 and TRBJ2-1): GAGVSQSPRYKVTKRGQDVALRCDPISGHVSLYWYRQALGQGPEFLTYFNYEAQQDKSGLPNDRFSAERPEGSISTLTIQRTEQRDSAMYRCASSPRTSGIDSNEQFFGPGTRLTVL.

J is TRBJ2-1 and V is TRBV12-3 or TRBV12-4; no clear D. The CDR3 runs to 14 residues. Trimming took off 3 bases at V and 0 bases at J, with 6 bases between the two ends. This chain's CDR3 is CASSFGISYNEQFF. DNA of the CDR3: TGTGCCAGCAGTTTTGGGATCTCCTACAATGAGCAGTTCTTC.

As regards this clonotype: A junction boundary mismatches the germline segment, possibly from a read error. The rearrangement uses TRBV4-1 and TRBJ2-3; D is uncertain. Germline CDR1 is MGHRA and CDR2 is YSYEKL. This CDR3 is 15 amino acids long. As DNA, the CDR3 is TGCGCCAGCTGCCAGCGTCGCAGTAGCACAGATACGCAGTATTTT. Protein sequence: CASCQRRSSTDTQYF.

This clonotype has a count of ten or more. The V gene is TRBV20-1, the J gene TRBJ1-1; D is possibly TRBD1 (6 bases). Germline loops: CDR1 DFQATT, CDR2 SNEGSKA (reference sequence). The CDR3 sequence is 14 residues long. V lost 2 bases and J 2 bases, leaving 12 bases between the germline ends. CDR3 region: CSARLGQSNTEAFF. CDR3 nucleotide sequence: TGCAGTGCTAGACTCGGACAGTCAAACACTGAAGCTTTCTTT.

The sample holds one count of this clonotype. V is TRBV20-1 and J is TRBJ2-4; D possibly corresponds to TRBD2 (6 bases). V lost 6 bases and J 8 bases, leaving 14 bases between the germline ends. CDR3 length equals 12 residues. The germline gives CDR1 DFQATT, CDR2 SNEGSKA (reference sequence). Written as DNA, the CDR3 is TGCAGTGCCCTGGGACTCGCGGACATTCAGTACTTC. Protein product: CSALGLADIQYF.

The rearrangement joins TRBV7-9 to TRBJ2-1; no definite D call. The germline V and J ends were trimmed by 0 bases and 8 bases, with 2 bases remaining between them. The CDR3 has 11 residues. Germline CDR1 SEHNR, CDR2 FQNEAQ (reference sequence). The CDR3 reads CASSLAHEQFF. For the CDR3, the DNA is TGTGCCAGCAGCTTAGCGCATGAGCAGTTCTTC.

V gene TRBV6-4 combines with J gene TRBJ1-2, with a tentative D call TRBD1 (5 bases). CDR3 length equals 15 residues. CDR1 is MRHNA, CDR2 SNTAGT, per germline. V was trimmed by 4 bases and J by 8 bases, leaving 20 bases between them. DNA of the CDR3: TGTGCCAGCAGTGGCAGTGAGGGATCGGGGGAAGGCTACACCTTC. Its translation is CASSGSEGSGEGYTF.